This section outlines one TCR beta chain sequence together with its context. Researchers ran the PCR with 60 Vbeta and 13 Jbeta primers. Assay: immunoSEQ multiplex PCR; the TCRdb copy retains only in-frame clones and omits some. The profile shows more than 90,000 clones, roughly 79% of them singletons. These data belong to a study of cytomegalovirus exposure and HLA in healthy donors. Whole-study context: Unique TCRs from HLA-typed donors, 70 million to 100 million of them, were held in an early data release.

Germline V gene lookup returns CDR1 SEHNR and CDR2 FQNEAQ (reference sequence). The V and J ends lost 5 bases and 7 bases, in that order; junction bases with no gene match: 5. There are 15 residues in the CDR3. Sequenced input: PBMCs. The sequence derives from a woman between 35 and 50 years old in good health and CMV-seronegative. The chain links TRBV7-9 to TRBJ1-4, with TRBD1 matching 12 bases. CDR3 bases: TGTGCCAGCAGCCTGGGGGGACAGGGGGCTGAAAAACTGTTTTTT. Translated, it gives CASSLGGQGAEKLFF.